A single sample gave rise to the 9 T cell receptor beta chains below, sequenced in a study of T cell changes during pregnancy in multiple sclerosis. The method was immunoSEQ multiplex PCR; TCRdb's version includes in-frame clones alone and lacks a portion of them. The table includes 98,000 or so clones, approximately 93% detected once. The sequences come from peripheral blood, collected after pregnancy. The receptors originated from a female donor with multiple sclerosis, enrolled in a pregnancy study.

The chain is built from TRBV6-6 and TRBJ1-5; unclear D gene. The germline CDR1 and CDR2 sequences are MNHNY and SVGAGI (reference sequence). The CDR3 has 14 residues. The V end lost 6 bases, the J end lost 2 bases, and 11 bases lay between the germline ends. The CDR3 DNA reads TGTGCCAGCAGCTGGGGAGGTGGCAATCAGCCCCAGCATTTT. Protein sequence: CASSWGGGNQPQHF.

This chain connects TRBV7-9 to TRBJ2-3, with TRBD2 as a possible D gene (5 bases). The CDR3 loop spans 16 amino acids. Germline V gene sequence: CDR1 SEHNR, CDR2 FQNEAQ (reference sequence). Deletions cut 0 bases from V and 0 bases from J, with 10 bases between. The CDR3 DNA sequence: TGTGCCAGCAGCTTAGCGCCGGGGTTTAGCACAGATACGCAGTATTTT. As protein: CASSLAPGFSTDTQYF.

J is TRBJ2-7 and V is TRBV5-1; perhaps TRBD2 as D (7 bases). Deletions cut 1 base from V and 6 bases from J, with 14 bases between. Germline V gene data show CDR1 as SGHRS and CDR2 as YFSETQ. The CDR3 length is 14 residues. The CDR3, as DNA: TGCGCCAGCAGCTTGACCGGGGAGGGGGTCGAGCAGTACTTC. This encodes CASSLTGEGVEQYF. Looking up the rest from reference TRBV5-1 and TRBJ2-7 gives the full variable domain: KAGVTQTPRYLIKTRGQQVTLSCSPISGHRSVSWYQQTPGQGLQFLFEYFSETQRNKGNFPGRFSGRQFSNSRSEMNVSTLELGDSALYLCASSLTGEGVEQYFGPGTRLTVT.

The rearrangement links TRBV28 to TRBJ1-2, with D possibly TRBD1 on 5 matching bases. The V and J ends lost 1 base and 8 bases respectively, with 14 bases between them. Germline V gene data show CDR1 as MDHEN and CDR2 as SYDVKM. This CDR3 is 14 amino acids long. CDR3 bases: TGTGCCAGCAGTTTATCGAGGAGGGGATGGGGCTACACCTTC. This codes for CASSLSRRGWGYTF.

This chain links TRBV29-1 with TRBJ1-2; TRBD1 aligns across 9 bases. The CDR3 contains 13 residues. Germline V gene data show CDR1 as SQVTM and CDR2 as ANQGSEA. With 8 bases clipped from V and 8 bases from J, the junction kept 12 bases outside the gene matches. The CDR3 region has the DNA TGCAGCATCCTGGGACAGGGCGGTGAGGGCTACACCTTC. It translates to CSILGQGGEGYTF.

V gene TRBV9 combines with J gene TRBJ2-1; D unresolved. The V end lost 3 bases, the J end lost 2 bases, and 12 bases lay between the germline ends. Germline loops: CDR1 SGDLS, CDR2 YYNGEE. The CDR3 runs 15 residues. The CDR3 nucleotides read TGTGCCAGCAGCGCCCTGCACCAGACCTACAATGAGCAGTTCTTC. It codes for CASSALHQTYNEQFF.

The rearrangement links TRBV11-2 to TRBJ2-7; perhaps TRBD2 as D (6 bases). V was shortened by 0 bases and J by 2 bases, with 11 bases between the two germline ends. The CDR3 loop spans 15 amino acids. CDR1 and CDR2 from the germline V gene are SGHAT and FQNNGV. The CDR3 DNA sequence: TGTGCCAGCAGCTTAGAGACTAGTGCAGCCTACGAGCAGTACTTC. It codes for CASSLETSAAYEQYF.

V gene TRBV5-4 combines with J gene TRBJ2-3, with D perhaps matching TRBD2 (5 bases). The CDR3 has 14 amino acids. Germline loops: CDR1 SGHNT, CDR2 YYREEE (reference sequence). V was pared by 6 bases and J by 2 bases, with 13 bases between. This chain's CDR3 is CASMSSLITDTQYF. The DNA for the CDR3 is TGTGCCAGCATGTCTAGCCTAATCACAGATACGCAGTATTTT. The full variable domain, with the rest looked up from reference TRBV5-4 and TRBJ2-3, is ETGVTQSPTHLIKTRGQQVTLRCSSQSGHNTVSWYQQALGQGPQFIFQYYREEENGRGNFPPRFSGLQFPNYSSELNVNALELDDSALYLCASMSSLITDTQYFGPGTRLTVL.

V is TRBV28 and J is TRBJ2-1; 9 bases map to TRBD2. The germline V gene encodes CDR1 MDHEN and CDR2 SYDVKM. The junction had 7 bases not matched to a gene; V was cut back by 1 base and J by 9 bases. This CDR3 comprises 15 residues. The CDR3 coding sequence is TGTGCCAGCAGTTTATTAGGTAGCGGGAGCGTTGAGCAGTTCTTC. It yields the protein CASSLLGSGSVEQFF.